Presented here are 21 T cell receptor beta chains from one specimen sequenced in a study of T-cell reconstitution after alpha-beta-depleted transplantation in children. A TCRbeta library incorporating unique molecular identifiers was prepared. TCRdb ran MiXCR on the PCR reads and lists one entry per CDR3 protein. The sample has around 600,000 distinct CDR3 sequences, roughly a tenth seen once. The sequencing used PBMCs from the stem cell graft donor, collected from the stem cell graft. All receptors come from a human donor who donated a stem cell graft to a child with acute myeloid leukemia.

The CDR3 nucleotides are TGTGCCTGGAGTACTACAGGCTTCCGGGAGACCCAGTACTTC. This encodes CAWSTTGFRETQYF. The chain joins TRBV30 to TRBJ2-5, with D possibly TRBD1 on 5 matching bases. Trimming took off 2 bases at V and 5 bases at J, with 15 bases between the two ends. There are 14 residues in the CDR3. Germline CDR1 reads GTSNPN; CDR2 reads SVGIG (reference sequence). The entire variable domain, with the rest obtained from reference TRBV30 and TRBJ2-5, is as follows: SQTIHQWPATLVQPVGSPLSLECTVEGTSNPNLYWYRQAAGRGLQLLFYSVGIGQISSEVPQNLSASRPQDRQFILSSKKLLLSDSGFYLCAWSTTGFRETQYFGPGTRLLVL.

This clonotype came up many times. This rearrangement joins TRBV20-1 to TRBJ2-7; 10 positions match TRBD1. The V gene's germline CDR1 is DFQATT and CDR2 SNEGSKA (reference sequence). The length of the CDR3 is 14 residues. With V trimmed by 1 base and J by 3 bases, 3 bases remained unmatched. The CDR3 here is CSARGDRGNYEQYF. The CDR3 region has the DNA TGCAGTGCTAGAGGGGACAGGGGAAACTACGAGCAGTACTTC.

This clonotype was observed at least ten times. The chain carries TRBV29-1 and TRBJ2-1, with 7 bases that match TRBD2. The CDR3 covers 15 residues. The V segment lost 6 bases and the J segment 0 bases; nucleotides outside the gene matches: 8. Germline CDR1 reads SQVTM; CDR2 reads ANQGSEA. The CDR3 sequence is CSVMGLQSSYNEQFF. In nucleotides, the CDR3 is TGCAGCGTAATGGGACTACAGAGCTCCTACAATGAGCAGTTCTTC.

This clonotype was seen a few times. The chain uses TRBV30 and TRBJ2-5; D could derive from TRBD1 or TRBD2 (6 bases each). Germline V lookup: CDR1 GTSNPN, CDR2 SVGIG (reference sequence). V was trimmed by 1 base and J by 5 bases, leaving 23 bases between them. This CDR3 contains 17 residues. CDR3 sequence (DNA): TGTGCCTGGAGTGCTCCCGTTGGGGGGCCTTCCGGGGAGACCCAGTACTTC. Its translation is CAWSAPVGGPSGETQYF.

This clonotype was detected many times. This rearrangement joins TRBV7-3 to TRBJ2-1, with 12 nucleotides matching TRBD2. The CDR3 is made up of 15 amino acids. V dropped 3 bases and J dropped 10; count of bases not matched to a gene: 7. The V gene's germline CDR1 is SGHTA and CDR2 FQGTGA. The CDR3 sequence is CASSLTSGSYPEQFF. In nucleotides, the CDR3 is TGTGCCAGCAGCTTGACTAGCGGGAGTTACCCCGAGCAGTTCTTC.

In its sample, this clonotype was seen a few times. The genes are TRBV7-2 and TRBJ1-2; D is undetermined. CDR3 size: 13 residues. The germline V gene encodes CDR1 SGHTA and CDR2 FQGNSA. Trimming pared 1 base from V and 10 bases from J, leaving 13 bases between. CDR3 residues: CASSLGPQRAYTF. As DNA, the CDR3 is TGTGCCAGCAGCTTAGGCCCCCAGAGGGCCTACACCTTC.

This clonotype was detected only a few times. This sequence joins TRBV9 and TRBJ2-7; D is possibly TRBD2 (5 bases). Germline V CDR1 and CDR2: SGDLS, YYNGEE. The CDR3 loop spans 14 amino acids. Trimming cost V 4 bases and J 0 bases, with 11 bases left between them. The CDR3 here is CASSPLGNSYEQYF. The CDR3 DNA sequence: TGTGCCAGCAGCCCTCTCGGGAACTCCTACGAGCAGTACTTC.

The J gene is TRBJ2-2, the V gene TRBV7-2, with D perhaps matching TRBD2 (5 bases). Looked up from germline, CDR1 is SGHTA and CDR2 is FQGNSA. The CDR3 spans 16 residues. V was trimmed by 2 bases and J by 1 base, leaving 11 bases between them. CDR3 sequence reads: CASSLLAAVNTGELFF. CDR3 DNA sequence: TGTGCCAGCAGCTTATTAGCAGCGGTGAACACCGGGGAGCTGTTTTTT.

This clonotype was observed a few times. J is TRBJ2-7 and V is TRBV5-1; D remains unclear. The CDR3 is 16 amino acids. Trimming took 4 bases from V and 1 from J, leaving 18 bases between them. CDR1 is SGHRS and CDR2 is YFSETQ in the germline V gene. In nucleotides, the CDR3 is TGCGCCAGCAGCAGCATAAGAGCAGGTTCGTCCTACGAGCAGTACTTC. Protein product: CASSSIRAGSSYEQYF.

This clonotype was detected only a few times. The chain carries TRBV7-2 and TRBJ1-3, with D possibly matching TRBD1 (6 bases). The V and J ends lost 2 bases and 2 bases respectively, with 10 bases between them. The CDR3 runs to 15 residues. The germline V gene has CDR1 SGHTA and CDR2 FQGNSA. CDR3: CASSLTGSTGNTIYF. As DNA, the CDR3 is TGTGCCAGCAGCTTAACAGGGTCTACTGGAAACACCATATATTTT.

CDR3 region: CAISPRGADNEQFF. The CDR3 coding sequence is TGTGCCATCAGTCCCAGGGGGGCCGACAATGAGCAGTTCTTC. V is TRBV10-3 and J is TRBJ2-1; tentatively, D is TRBD1 (7 bases). The germline CDR1 and CDR2 sequences are ENHRY and SYGVKD. The germline V and J ends were trimmed by 5 bases and 5 bases, with 13 bases remaining between them. This CDR3 contains 14 residues.

CDR3 region: CASSPPVISYNEQFF. The CDR3 nucleotides read TGTGCCAGCAGCCCCCCGGTAATCTCCTACAATGAGCAGTTCTTC. The rearrangement links TRBV3-1 to TRBJ2-1; D is unresolved. This CDR3 contains 15 residues. Germline lookup yields CDR1 LGHDT and CDR2 YNNKEL (reference sequence). V was cut by 4 bases and J by 0 bases, with 10 bases left in between.

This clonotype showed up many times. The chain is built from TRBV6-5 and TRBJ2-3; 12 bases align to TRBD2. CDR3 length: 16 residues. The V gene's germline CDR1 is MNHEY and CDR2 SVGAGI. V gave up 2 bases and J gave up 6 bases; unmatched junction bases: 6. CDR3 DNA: TGTGCCAGCAGTTACCAAGCGACTAGCGGGAGCGATACGCAGTATTTT. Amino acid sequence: CASSYQATSGSDTQYF.

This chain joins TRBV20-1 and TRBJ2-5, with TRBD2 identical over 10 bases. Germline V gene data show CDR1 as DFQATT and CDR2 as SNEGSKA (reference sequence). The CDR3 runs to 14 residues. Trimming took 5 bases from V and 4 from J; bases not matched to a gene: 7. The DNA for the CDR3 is TGCAGTGCTCCCCCGGGACTAGCGACAGAGACCCAGTACTTC. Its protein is CSAPPGLATETQYF.

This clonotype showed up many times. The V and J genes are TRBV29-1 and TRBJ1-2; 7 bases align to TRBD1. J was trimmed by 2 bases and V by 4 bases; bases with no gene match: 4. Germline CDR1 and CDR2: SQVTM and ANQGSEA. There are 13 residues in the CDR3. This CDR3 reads CSVAGTENYGYTF. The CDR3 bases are TGCAGCGTTGCCGGGACAGAGAACTATGGCTACACCTTC.

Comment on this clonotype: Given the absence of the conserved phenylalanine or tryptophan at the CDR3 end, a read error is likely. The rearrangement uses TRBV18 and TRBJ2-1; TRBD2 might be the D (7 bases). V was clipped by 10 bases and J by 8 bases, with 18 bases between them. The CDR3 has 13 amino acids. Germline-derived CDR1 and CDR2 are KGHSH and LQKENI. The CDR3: CAMPGGSFDEQFC. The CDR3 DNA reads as TGTGCCATGCCGGGGGGCTCATTCGATGAGCAGTTCTGC.

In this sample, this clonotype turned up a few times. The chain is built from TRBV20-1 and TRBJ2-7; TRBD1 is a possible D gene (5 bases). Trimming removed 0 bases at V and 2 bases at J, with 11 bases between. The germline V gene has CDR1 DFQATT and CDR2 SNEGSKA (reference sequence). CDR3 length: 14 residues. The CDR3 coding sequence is TGCAGTGCTAGAGATCAGGGATCCCCCTACGAGCAGTACTTC. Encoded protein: CSARDQGSPYEQYF.

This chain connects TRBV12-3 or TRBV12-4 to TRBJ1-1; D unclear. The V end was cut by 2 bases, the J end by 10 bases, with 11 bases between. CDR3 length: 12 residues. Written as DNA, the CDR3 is TGTGCCAGCAGTTTACCCGGGCTTCGAGCTTTCTTT. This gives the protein CASSLPGLRAFF.

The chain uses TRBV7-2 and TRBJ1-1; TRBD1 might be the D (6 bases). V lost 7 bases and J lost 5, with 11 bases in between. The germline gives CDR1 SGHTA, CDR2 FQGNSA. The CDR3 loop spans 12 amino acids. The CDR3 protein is CASTRGDTEAFF. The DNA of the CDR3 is TGTGCCAGCACCAGGGGTGATACTGAAGCTTTCTTT.

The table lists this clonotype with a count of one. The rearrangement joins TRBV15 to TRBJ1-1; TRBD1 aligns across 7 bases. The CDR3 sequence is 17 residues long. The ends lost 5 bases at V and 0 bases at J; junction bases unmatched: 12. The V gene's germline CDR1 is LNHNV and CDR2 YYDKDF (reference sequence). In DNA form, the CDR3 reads TGTGCCACCAGCGCACCCGGGACAGTGAGGTTGAACACTGAAGCTTTCTTT. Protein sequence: CATSAPGTVRLNTEAFF.

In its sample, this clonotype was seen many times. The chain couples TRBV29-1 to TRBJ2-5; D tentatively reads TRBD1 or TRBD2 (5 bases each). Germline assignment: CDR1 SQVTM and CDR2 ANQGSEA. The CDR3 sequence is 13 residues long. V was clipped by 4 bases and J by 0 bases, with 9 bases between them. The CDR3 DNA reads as TGCAGCGTTGGGGGACGATACCAAGAGACCCAGTACTTC. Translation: CSVGGRYQETQYF.